This T cell receptor (beta chain) was sequenced during a study of Tregs in tolerant kidney transplant recipients. Clones were sequenced by immunoSEQ multiplex PCR, and TCRdb holds only the in-frame ones, with some missing. The table lists under 300,000 clones, more than 65% of them singletons. As for this clone: Antigen specificity is unknown.

Broader study findings: Findings come from small patient numbers and require larger validation. Tregs expanded with activated donor B cells seemed most donor-specific.

The CDR3 is 14 amino acids. V lost 6 bases and J lost 7, with 13 bases in between. Germline assignment: CDR1 SNHLY and CDR2 FYNNEI. Unstimulated Tregs (CD4+CD25+CD127-) and CD4+CD25- non-Tregs were sorted from PBMCs. The source material was CD4+ T cells from blood. The V gene is TRBV2, the J gene TRBJ1-6, with a possible D match to TRBD1 (6 bases). The source is a human donor in good health. CDR3 residues: CASSIGGPNSPLHF. For the CDR3, the DNA is TGTGCCAGCAGCATAGGGGGACCAAATTCACCCCTCCACTTT.